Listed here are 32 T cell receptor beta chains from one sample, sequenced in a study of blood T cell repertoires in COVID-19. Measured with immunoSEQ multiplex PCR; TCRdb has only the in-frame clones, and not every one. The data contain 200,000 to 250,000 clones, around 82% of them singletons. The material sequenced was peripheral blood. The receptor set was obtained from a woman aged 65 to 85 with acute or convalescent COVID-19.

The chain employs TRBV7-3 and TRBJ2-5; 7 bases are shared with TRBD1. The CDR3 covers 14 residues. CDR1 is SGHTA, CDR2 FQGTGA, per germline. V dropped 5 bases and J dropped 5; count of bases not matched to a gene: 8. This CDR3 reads CASSLTGSGETQYF. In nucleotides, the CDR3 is TGTGCCAGCAGCCTGACAGGGTCCGGGGAGACCCAGTACTTC. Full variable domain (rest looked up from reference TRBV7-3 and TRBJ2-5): GAGVSQTPSNKVTEKGKYVELRCDPISGHTALYWYRQSLGQGPEFLIYFQGTGAADDSGLPNDRFFAVRPEGSVSTLKIQRTERGDSAVYLCASSLTGSGETQYFGPGTRLLVL.

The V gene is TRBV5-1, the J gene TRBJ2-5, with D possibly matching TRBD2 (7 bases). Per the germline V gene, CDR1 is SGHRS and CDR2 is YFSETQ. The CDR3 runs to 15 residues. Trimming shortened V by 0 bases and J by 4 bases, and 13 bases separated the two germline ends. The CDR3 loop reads CASSLVGGARETQYF. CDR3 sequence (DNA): TGCGCCAGCAGCTTGGTAGGGGGGGCACGAGAGACCCAGTACTTC.

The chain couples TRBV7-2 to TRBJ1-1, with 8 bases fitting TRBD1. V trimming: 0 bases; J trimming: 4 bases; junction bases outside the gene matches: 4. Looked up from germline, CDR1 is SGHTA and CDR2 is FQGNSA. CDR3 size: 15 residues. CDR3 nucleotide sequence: TGTGCCAGCAGCTTAGCGCAGGGGGCACGCACTGAAGCTTTCTTT. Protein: CASSLAQGARTEAFF.

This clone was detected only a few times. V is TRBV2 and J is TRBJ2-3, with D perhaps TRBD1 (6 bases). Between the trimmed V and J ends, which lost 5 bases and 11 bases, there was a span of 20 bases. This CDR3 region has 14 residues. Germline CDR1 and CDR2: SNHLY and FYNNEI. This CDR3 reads CASSQGQGKLGQYF. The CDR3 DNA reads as TGTGCCAGCAGTCAAGGGCAGGGGAAGCTCGGGCAGTATTTT.

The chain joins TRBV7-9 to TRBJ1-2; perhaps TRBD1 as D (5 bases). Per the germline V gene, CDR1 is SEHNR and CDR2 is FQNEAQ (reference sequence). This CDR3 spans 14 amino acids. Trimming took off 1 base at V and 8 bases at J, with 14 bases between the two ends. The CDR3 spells CASSLGAGPRGYTF. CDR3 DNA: TGTGCCAGCAGCTTAGGGGCAGGGCCGCGGGGCTACACCTTC.

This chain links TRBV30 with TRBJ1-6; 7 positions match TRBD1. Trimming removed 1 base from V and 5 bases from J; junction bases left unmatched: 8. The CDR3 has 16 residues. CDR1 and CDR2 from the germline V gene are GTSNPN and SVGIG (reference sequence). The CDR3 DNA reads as TGTGCCTGGAGTGCCCTCGGGACAGTCGATAATTCACCCCTCCACTTT. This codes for CAWSALGTVDNSPLHF.

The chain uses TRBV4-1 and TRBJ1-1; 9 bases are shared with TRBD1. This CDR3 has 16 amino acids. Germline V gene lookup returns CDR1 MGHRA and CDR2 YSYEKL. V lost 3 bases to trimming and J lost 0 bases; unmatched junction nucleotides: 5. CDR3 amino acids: CASSQGQGEVNTEAFF. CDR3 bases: TGCGCCAGCAGCCAGGGACAGGGAGAGGTGAACACTGAAGCTTTCTTT.

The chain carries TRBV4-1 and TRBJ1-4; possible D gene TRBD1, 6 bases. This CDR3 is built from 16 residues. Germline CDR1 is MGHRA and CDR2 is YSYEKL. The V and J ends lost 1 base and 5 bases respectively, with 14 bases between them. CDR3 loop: CASSQVRVRGNEKLFF. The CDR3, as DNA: TGCGCCAGCAGCCAAGTCCGGGTGAGGGGGAATGAAAAACTGTTTTTT.

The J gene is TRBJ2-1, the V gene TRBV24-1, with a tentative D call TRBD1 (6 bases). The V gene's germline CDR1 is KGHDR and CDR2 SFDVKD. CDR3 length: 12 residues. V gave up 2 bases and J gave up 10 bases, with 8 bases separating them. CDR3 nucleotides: TGTGCCACCAGTGATTCCGGGACAGAGCAGTTCTTC. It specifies CATSDSGTEQFF.

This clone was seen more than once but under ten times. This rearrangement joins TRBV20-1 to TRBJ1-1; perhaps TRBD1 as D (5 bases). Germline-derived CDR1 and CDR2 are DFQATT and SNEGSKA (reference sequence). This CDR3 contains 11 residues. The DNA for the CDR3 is TGCATGGGGGGAGTGAACACTGAAGCTTTCTTT. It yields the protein CMGGVNTEAFF.

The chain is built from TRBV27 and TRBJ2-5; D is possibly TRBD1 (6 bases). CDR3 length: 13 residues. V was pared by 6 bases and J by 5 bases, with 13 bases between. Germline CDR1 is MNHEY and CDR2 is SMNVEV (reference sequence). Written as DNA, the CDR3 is TGTGCCAGCAGAGGCAGGGGCGAGGAGACCCAGTACTTC. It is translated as CASRGRGEETQYF.

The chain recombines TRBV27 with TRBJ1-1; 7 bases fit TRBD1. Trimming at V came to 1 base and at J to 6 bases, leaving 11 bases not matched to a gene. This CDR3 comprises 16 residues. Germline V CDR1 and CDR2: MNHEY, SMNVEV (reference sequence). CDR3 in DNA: TGTGCCAGCAGTTTATTCTACCGGGACAGAAGCTCTGAAGCTTTCTTT. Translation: CASSLFYRDRSSEAFF.

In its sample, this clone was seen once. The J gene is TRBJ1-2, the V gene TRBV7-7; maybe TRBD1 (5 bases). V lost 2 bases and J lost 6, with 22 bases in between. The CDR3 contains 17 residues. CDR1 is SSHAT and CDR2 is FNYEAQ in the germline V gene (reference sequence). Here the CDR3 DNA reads TGTGCCAGCAGCTTAAGGCTGGCAGGGTGCGCGGGGGATGGCTACACCTTC. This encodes CASSLRLAGCAGDGYTF.

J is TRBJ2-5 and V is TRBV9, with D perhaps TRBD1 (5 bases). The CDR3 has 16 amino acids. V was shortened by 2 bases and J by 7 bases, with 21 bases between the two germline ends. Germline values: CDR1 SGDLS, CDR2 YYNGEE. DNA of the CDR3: TGTGCCAGCAGCGTTGGTTCAGGGCCTACCCTAGGGACCCAGTACTTC. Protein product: CASSVGSGPTLGTQYF.

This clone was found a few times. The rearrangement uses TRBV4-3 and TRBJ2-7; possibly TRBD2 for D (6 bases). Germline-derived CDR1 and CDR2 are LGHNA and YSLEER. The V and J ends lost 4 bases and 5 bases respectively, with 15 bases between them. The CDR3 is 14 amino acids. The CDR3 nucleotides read TGCGCCAGCAGCCTGTTAGGCGGGACCAACGAGCAGTACTTC. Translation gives CASSLLGGTNEQYF.

The CDR3 sequence is CASTERQGNTEAFF. CDR3 nucleotides: TGTGCCAGCACCGAAAGGCAGGGGAACACTGAAGCTTTCTTT. V and J are TRBV6-5 and TRBJ1-1; D may be TRBD1 (5 bases). Trimming shortened V by 7 bases and J by 1 base, and 13 bases separated the two germline ends. CDR3 length equals 14 residues. Germline V gene sequence: CDR1 MNHEY, CDR2 SVGAGI.

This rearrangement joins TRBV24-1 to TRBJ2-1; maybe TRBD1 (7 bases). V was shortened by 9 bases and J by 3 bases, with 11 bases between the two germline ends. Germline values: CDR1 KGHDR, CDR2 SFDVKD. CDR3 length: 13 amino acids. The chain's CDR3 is CATAGQNYNEQFF. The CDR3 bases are TGTGCCACCGCGGGACAGAACTACAATGAGCAGTTCTTC.

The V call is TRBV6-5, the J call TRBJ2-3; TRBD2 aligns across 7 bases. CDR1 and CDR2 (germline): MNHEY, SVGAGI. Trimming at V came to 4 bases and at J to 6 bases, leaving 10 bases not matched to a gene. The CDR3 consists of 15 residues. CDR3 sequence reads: CASSSSRGDKDTQYF. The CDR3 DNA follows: TGTGCCAGCAGTTCTAGCCGGGGGGATAAGGATACGCAGTATTTT.

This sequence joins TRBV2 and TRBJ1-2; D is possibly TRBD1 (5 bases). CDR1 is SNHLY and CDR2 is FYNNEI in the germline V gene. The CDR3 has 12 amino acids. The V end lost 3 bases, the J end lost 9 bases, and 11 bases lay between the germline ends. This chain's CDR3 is CASSETDSRYTF. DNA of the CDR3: TGTGCCAGCAGTGAGACTGACAGTCGCTACACCTTC.

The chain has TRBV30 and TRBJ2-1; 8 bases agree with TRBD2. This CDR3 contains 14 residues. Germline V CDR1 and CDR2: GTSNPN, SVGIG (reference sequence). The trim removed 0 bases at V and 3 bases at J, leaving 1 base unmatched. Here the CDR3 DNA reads TGTGCCTGGAGTGTACTAGCGGACTACAATGAGCAGTTCTTC. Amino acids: CAWSVLADYNEQFF.

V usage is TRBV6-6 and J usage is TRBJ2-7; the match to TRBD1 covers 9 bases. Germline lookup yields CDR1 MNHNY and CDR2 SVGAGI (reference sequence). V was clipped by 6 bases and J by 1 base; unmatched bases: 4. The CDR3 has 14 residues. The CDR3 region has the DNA TGTGCCAGCAGCCAGACAGGGGGATCCTACGAGCAGTACGTC. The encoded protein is CASSQTGGSYEQYV.

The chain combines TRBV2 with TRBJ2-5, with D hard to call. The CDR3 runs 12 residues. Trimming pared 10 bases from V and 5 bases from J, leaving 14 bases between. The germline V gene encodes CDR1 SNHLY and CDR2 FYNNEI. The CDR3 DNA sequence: TGTGCCACCAGGCTCTTCGGGGAGACCCAGTACTTC. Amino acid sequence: CATRLFGETQYF.

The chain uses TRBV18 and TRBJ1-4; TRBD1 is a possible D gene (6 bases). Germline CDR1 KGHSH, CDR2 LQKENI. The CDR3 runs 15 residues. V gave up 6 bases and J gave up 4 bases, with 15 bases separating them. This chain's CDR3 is CASSPSAQGNEKLFF. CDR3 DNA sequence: TGTGCCAGCTCCCCTTCCGCACAGGGTAATGAAAAACTGTTTTTT. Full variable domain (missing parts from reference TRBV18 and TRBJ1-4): NAGVMQNPRHLVRRRGQEARLRCSPMKGHSHVYWYRQLPEEGLKFMVYLQKENIIDESGMPKERFSAEFPKEGPSILRIQQVVRGDSAAYFCASSPSAQGNEKLFFGSGTQLSVL.

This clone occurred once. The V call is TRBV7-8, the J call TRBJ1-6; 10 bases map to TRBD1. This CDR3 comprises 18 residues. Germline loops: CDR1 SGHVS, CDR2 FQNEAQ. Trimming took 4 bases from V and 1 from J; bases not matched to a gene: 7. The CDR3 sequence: CASSSRDRGRSYNSPLHF. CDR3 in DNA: TGTGCCAGCAGCTCCAGGGACAGGGGAAGATCCTATAATTCACCCCTCCACTTT. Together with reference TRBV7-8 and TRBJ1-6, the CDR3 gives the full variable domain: GAGVSQSPRYKVAKRGQDVALRCDPISGHVSLFWYQQALGQGPEFLTYFQNEAQLDKSGLPSDRFFAERPEGSVSTLKIQRTQQEDSAVYLCASSSRDRGRSYNSPLHFGNGTRLTVT.

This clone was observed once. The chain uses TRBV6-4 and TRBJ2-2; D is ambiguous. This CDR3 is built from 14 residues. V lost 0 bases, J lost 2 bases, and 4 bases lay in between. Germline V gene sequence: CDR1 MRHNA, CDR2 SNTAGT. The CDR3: CASSDSLNTGELFF. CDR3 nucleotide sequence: TGTGCCAGCAGTGACTCCCTTAACACCGGGGAGCTGTTTTTT.

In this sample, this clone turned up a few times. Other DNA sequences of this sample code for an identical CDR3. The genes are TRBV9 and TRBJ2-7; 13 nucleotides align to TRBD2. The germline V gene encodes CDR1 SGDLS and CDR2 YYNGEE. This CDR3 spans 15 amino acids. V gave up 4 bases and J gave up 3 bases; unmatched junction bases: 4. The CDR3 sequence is CASSPRLAGGYEQYF. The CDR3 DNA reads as TGTGCCAGCAGCCCGCGACTAGCGGGGGGCTACGAGCAGTACTTC.

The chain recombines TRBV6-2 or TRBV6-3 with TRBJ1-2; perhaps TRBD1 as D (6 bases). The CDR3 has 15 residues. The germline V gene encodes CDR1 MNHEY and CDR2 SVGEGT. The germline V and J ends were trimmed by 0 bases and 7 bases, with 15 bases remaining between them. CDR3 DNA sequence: TGTGCCAGCAGTTACTCGAAGAGGACAGTCCTTGGCTACACCTTC. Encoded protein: CASSYSKRTVLGYTF.

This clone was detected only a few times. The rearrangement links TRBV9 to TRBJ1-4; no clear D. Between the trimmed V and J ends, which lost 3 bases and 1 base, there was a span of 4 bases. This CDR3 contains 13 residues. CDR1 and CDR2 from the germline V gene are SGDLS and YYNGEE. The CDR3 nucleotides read TGTGCCAGCAGCGGAGGAACTAATGAAAAACTGTTTTTT. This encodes CASSGGTNEKLFF.

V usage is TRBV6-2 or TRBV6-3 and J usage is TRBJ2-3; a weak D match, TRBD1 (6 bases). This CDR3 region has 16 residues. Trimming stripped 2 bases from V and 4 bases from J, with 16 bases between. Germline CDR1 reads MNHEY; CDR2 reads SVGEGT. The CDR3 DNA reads TGTGCCAGCAGTTACGGTAGGGGGACGGGCGCAGATACGCAGTATTTT. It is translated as CASSYGRGTGADTQYF.

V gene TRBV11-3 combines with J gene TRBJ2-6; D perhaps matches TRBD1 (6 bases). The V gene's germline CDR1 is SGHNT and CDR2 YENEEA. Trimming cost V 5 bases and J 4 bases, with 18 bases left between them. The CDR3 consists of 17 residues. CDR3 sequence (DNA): TGTGCCAGCAGCCCAGGTTCAGGGGCACCCGGGGCCAACGTCCTGACTTTC. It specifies CASSPGSGAPGANVLTF.

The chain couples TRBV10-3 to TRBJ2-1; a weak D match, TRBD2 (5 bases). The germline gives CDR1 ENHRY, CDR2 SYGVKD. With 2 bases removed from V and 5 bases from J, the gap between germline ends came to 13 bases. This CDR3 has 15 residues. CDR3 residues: CAISELRAGNNEQFF. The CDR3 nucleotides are TGTGCCATCAGTGAGCTGAGGGCAGGTAACAATGAGCAGTTCTTC.

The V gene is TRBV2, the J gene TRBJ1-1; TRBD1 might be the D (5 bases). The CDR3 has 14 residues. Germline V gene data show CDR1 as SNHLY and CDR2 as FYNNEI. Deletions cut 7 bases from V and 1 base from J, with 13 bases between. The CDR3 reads CASKGMEGNTEAFF. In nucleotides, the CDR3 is TGTGCCAGCAAGGGGATGGAAGGGAACACTGAAGCTTTCTTT.